This T cell receptor (beta chain) was recorded in a study of CD8+ T cells in alopecia areata. Whole-study context: For the treated group, dosing was oral tofacitinib at 5 to 10 mg twice daily. Study-level points and caveats: It was lesional scalp, especially alopecia totalis/universalis, that showed higher clonality than normal scalp.

V dropped 0 bases and J dropped 2 bases, with 8 bases sitting between them. From germline, CDR1 is MGHRA and CDR2 YSYEKL. The CDR3 is 14 amino acids. On this clone: The antigen remains unidentified.

Once RNA had been extracted, it was reverse transcribed into cDNA to act as the sequencing template. Here immunoSEQ multiplex PCR was the method, and the copy in TCRdb shows in-frame clones only, minus some. The repertoire consists of some 180,000 clones, with about 48% occurring once and the leading ten covering roughly a tenth. The treatment: oral pan-JAK inhibitor, 5-10 mg twice daily. Collected material from alopecia areata patients comprised lesional scalp punch biopsies and peripheral blood. Material: CD8+ T cells sorted from blood, obtained at week 24, from a patient treated with tofacitinib. The TCR was taken from a human donor with alopecia areata. The genes are TRBV4-1 and TRBJ2-7, with D hard to call. The CDR3 here is CASSQDSSTYEQYF. The CDR3 region has the DNA TGCGCCAGCAGCCAAGACAGCAGCACCTACGAGCAGTACTTC.